Listed here are 24 T cell receptor beta chains from one sample, sequenced in a study of cytomegalovirus exposure and HLA in healthy donors. The PCR was carried out with 60 Vbeta primers and 13 Jbeta primers. Only in-frame clones appear in the TCRdb table, and some are missing; sequencing was by immunoSEQ multiplex PCR. The data contain a few hundred thousand clones, 85% to 95% of them singletons. The sample consisted of PBMCs. Source of these receptors: a girl under 10 years old in good health and CMV-seronegative.

The V call is TRBV18, the J call TRBJ1-4; D call uncertain. This CDR3 has 9 residues. Germline V gene data show CDR1 as KGHSH and CDR2 as LQKENI. V lost 6 bases and J lost 13, with 6 bases in between. CDR3 bases: TGTGCCAGCTCCGGGAGACTGTTTTTT. Translated, it gives CASSGRLFF.

This clone appeared a single time. The rearrangement joins TRBV5-1 to TRBJ1-6; 8 bases match TRBD1. The CDR3 is 17 residues long. Germline trimming cut 5 bases from V and 5 bases from J; bases unmatched to any gene: 12. Per germline, CDR1 SGHRS and CDR2 YFSETQ. The CDR3 loop is CASRYTPDRADNSPLHF. In DNA form, the CDR3 reads TGCGCCAGCAGATATACCCCGGACAGGGCCGATAATTCACCCCTCCACTTT.

The V and J genes are TRBV7-8 and TRBJ2-7; TRBD2 aligns across 9 bases. CDR3 length: 18 residues. Germline V lookup: CDR1 SGHVS, CDR2 FQNEAQ. The trim removed 5 bases at V and 6 bases at J, leaving 20 bases unmatched. The CDR3 loop is CASSAPGLANLPNTEQYF. DNA of the CDR3: TGTGCCAGCAGCGCGCCGGGACTAGCTAACCTACCTAACACCGAGCAGTACTTC.

V is TRBV28 and J is TRBJ2-1; TRBD2 matches 12 bases. Per germline, CDR1 MDHEN and CDR2 SYDVKM. The V and J ends lost 7 bases and 11 bases, in that order; junction bases with no gene match: 9. The CDR3 loop spans 14 amino acids. CDR3 region: CASIGLAGGPKQFF. The CDR3 nucleotides read TGTGCCAGCATAGGGCTAGCGGGAGGGCCTAAGCAGTTCTTC. Filled out from reference TRBV28 and TRBJ2-1, the complete variable domain reads DVKVTQSSRYLVKRTGEKVFLECVQDMDHENMFWYRQDPGLGLRLIYFSYDVKMKEKGDIPEGYSVSREKKERFSLILESASTNQTSMYLCASIGLAGGPKQFFGPGTRLTVL.

The chain combines TRBV6-5 with TRBJ2-2, with D uncertain. CDR1 is MNHEY and CDR2 is SVGAGI in the germline V gene. Trimming pared 5 bases from V and 3 bases from J, leaving 7 bases between. The CDR3 is made up of 13 amino acids. In nucleotides, the CDR3 is TGTGCCAGCAGTCGAGTGGACACCGGGGAGCTGTTTTTT. Translated: CASSRVDTGELFF.

This chain links TRBV19 with TRBJ1-2; TRBD1 matches at 8 bases. The V segment lost 4 bases and the J segment 0 bases; nucleotides outside the gene matches: 4. The CDR3 length is 15 residues. The germline CDR1 and CDR2 sequences are LNHDA and SQIVND (reference sequence). The CDR3 loop is CASSTTGGANYGYTF. The CDR3 DNA reads as TGTGCCAGTAGTACTACAGGGGGTGCTAACTATGGCTACACCTTC.

The gene calls are TRBV9 and TRBJ2-7; TRBD2 is a possible D gene (6 bases). This CDR3 contains 15 residues. Germline CDR1 is SGDLS and CDR2 is YYNGEE. The V gene lost 0 bases and the J gene lost 2 bases, with 12 bases spanning the gap. The CDR3 nucleotides read TGTGCCAGCAGCGTAGGTATTAGCGGTACCTACGAGCAGTACTTC. Residues: CASSVGISGTYEQYF.

The CDR3 nucleotides read TGTGCCAGTAGTCGAGGGCAGGACCCCAACGAGCAGTACTTC. Protein: CASSRGQDPNEQYF. This chain links TRBV19 with TRBJ2-7; D perhaps matches TRBD2 (5 bases). CDR3 size: 14 residues. Germline lookup yields CDR1 LNHDA and CDR2 SQIVND (reference sequence). With 5 bases removed from V and 5 bases from J, the gap between germline ends came to 16 bases.

J is TRBJ1-4 and V is TRBV11-2; weak D call: TRBD1 (6 bases). The germline gives CDR1 SGHAT, CDR2 FQNNGV. Between the trimmed V and J ends, which lost 3 bases and 7 bases, there was a span of 15 bases. This CDR3 contains 15 residues. CDR3 coding DNA: TGTGCCAGCAGCTTGTCGGGCAGGGGTCCTGAAAAACTGTTTTTT. It encodes CASSLSGRGPEKLFF.

This clone was picked up one time. The rearrangement uses TRBV9 and TRBJ2-3; a weak D match, TRBD1 (7 bases). CDR1 SGDLS and CDR2 YYNGEE come from the germline V gene. Trimming removed 0 bases at V and 3 bases at J, with 11 bases between. This CDR3 is built from 15 residues. CDR3 amino acids: CASSVVTGRTDTQYF. CDR3 DNA sequence: TGTGCCAGCAGCGTAGTGACAGGGAGGACAGATACGCAGTATTTT. The whole variable domain, remainder taken from reference TRBV9 and TRBJ2-3, is DSGVTQTPKHLITATGQRVTLRCSPRSGDLSVYWYQQSLDQGLQFLIQYYNGEERAKGNILERFSAQQFPDLHSELNLSSLELGDSALYFCASSVVTGRTDTQYFGPGTRLTVL.

The rearrangement joins TRBV29-1 to TRBJ2-5; 7 nucleotides line up with TRBD2. The CDR3 runs to 13 residues. The V gene's germline CDR1 is SQVTM and CDR2 ANQGSEA. The trim removed 8 bases at V and 5 bases at J, leaving 11 bases unmatched. This CDR3 reads CSSDPGLRETQYF. Here the CDR3 DNA reads TGCAGCTCCGACCCGGGACTAAGGGAGACCCAGTACTTC.

This chain connects TRBV4-2 to TRBJ2-1; TRBD2 aligns across 7 bases. Trimming took 3 bases from V and 12 from J; bases not matched to a gene: 11. The CDR3 has 14 amino acids. CDR1 is LGHNA and CDR2 is YNFKEQ in the germline V gene. The chain's CDR3 is CASSQTLGGLMQFF. The CDR3 nucleotides are TGTGCCAGCAGCCAGACTTTGGGGGGACTAATGCAGTTCTTC.

This chain links TRBV29-1 with TRBJ1-2, with D unclear. V was shortened by 6 bases and J by 2 bases, with 19 bases between the two germline ends. The CDR3 is made up of 15 amino acids. Germline CDR1 and CDR2: SQVTM and ANQGSEA. CDR3 region: CSVYGPTKLNYGYTF. Written as DNA, the CDR3 is TGCAGCGTCTATGGGCCGACTAAACTGAACTATGGCTACACCTTC. Together with reference TRBV29-1 and TRBJ1-2, the CDR3 gives the full variable domain: SAVISQKPSRDICQRGTSLTIQCQVDSQVTMMFWYRQQPGQSLTLIATANQGSEATYESGFVIDKFPISRPNLTFSTLTVSNMSPEDSSIYLCSVYGPTKLNYGYTFGSGTRLTVV.

This chain uses TRBV9 with TRBJ2-1, with TRBD2 matching over 8 bases. Germline CDR1 is SGDLS and CDR2 is YYNGEE. J lost 8 bases, V lost 1 base, and 8 bases had no gene match. The CDR3 extends over 15 amino acids. CDR3 sequence: CASSVTGGGLDEQFF. CDR3 DNA: TGTGCCAGCAGCGTAACCGGGGGGGGATTGGATGAGCAGTTCTTC.

The chain combines TRBV7-2 with TRBJ2-2; maybe TRBD2 (7 bases). Germline V gene sequence: CDR1 SGHTA, CDR2 FQGNSA. The CDR3 totals 18 residues. V was pared by 6 bases and J by 6 bases, with 26 bases between. The CDR3 loop reads CASRPPMGGASMAGELFF. Written as DNA, the CDR3 is TGTGCCAGCAGGCCGCCAATGGGGGGGGCTTCGATGGCCGGGGAGCTGTTTTTT. Complete variable domain (other parts from reference TRBV7-2 and TRBJ2-2): GAGVSQSPSNKVTEKGKDVELRCDPISGHTALYWYRQSLGQGLEFLIYFQGNSAPDKSGLPSDRFSAERTGGSVSTLTIQRTQQEDSAVYLCASRPPMGGASMAGELFFGEGSRLTVL.

The rearrangement joins TRBV10-3 to TRBJ2-1, with TRBD2 matching over 8 bases. This CDR3 region has 13 residues. V trimming: 5 bases; J trimming: 9 bases; junction bases outside the gene matches: 6. Germline-derived CDR1 and CDR2 are ENHRY and SYGVKD. The CDR3 region is CAISPKAGAEQFF. CDR3 sequence (DNA): TGTGCCATCAGTCCAAAAGCGGGAGCTGAGCAGTTCTTC.

The V and J genes are TRBV6-8 and TRBJ2-2; TRBD2 matches at 10 bases. CDR1 and CDR2 from the germline V gene are MNHGY and SAAAGT. The CDR3 contains 21 residues. The ends lost 0 bases at V and 1 base at J; junction bases unmatched: 14. CDR3 sequence: CASSYSVSLAGEKGNTGELFF. The CDR3 DNA follows: TGTGCCAGCAGTTACTCTGTTAGTCTAGCGGGAGAAAAGGGGAACACCGGGGAGCTGTTTTTT.

Turning to this clone: The sample has other DNA sequences that encode this CDR3 too. V is TRBV6-6 and J is TRBJ2-7; 7 bases match TRBD1. Germline lookup yields CDR1 MNHNY and CDR2 SVGAGI (reference sequence). The CDR3 runs to 12 residues. J was trimmed by 6 bases and V by 6 bases; bases with no gene match: 5. The CDR3 reads CASRHDRVEQYF. In DNA form, the CDR3 reads TGTGCCAGCAGGCACGACAGGGTCGAGCAGTACTTC.

The chain combines TRBV28 with TRBJ1-1, with 7 positions matching TRBD1. Germline V gives CDR1 MDHEN, CDR2 SYDVKM. After removal of 3 bases from V and 0 bases from J, the junction contained 4 bases not matched to a gene. The CDR3 spans 15 residues. The CDR3 protein is CASSFGDSMNTEAFF. Written as DNA, the CDR3 is TGTGCCAGCAGTTTCGGGGACAGCATGAACACTGAAGCTTTCTTT.

The chain recombines TRBV7-8 with TRBJ2-7; 9 nucleotides line up with TRBD2. V shed 5 bases, J shed 3 bases, and the junction held 8 bases outside the gene matches. Germline V gene data show CDR1 as SGHVS and CDR2 as FQNEAQ. The CDR3 is 15 residues long. For the CDR3, the DNA is TGTGCCAGCAGCGGCGGGAGGGGCTCCAGCTACGAGCAGTACTTC. Translation gives CASSGGRGSSYEQYF.

The chain is built from TRBV7-8 and TRBJ1-5, with TRBD1 identical over 8 bases. Germline V CDR1 and CDR2: SGHVS, FQNEAQ. The CDR3 runs to 16 residues. V shed 1 base and J 2 bases; nucleotides not matched to a gene: 4. This CDR3 reads CASSLVAGQGNQPQHF. In DNA, the CDR3 is TGTGCCAGCAGCTTAGTTGCGGGACAGGGCAATCAGCCCCAGCATTTT.

The J gene is TRBJ2-7, the V gene TRBV10-2; D remains unclear. Germline-derived CDR1 and CDR2 are WSHSY and SAAADI. The CDR3 is 15 residues long. Between the trimmed V and J ends, which lost 3 bases and 0 bases, there was a span of 12 bases. The CDR3 spells CASSEATTSSYEQYF. CDR3 coding DNA: TGCGCCAGCAGTGAAGCCACCACTTCCTCCTACGAGCAGTACTTC.

The CDR3 DNA reads TGTGCCAGCAGTTACTCCAGGGGGGTAGGAGCCGAGCAGTACTTC. It codes for CASSYSRGVGAEQYF. The genes are TRBV6-5 and TRBJ2-7; D possibly corresponds to TRBD1 (7 bases). Trimming removed 0 bases at V and 6 bases at J, with 15 bases between. Germline CDR1 MNHEY, CDR2 SVGAGI. The CDR3 contains 15 residues.

Turning to this clone: This CDR3 is also generated by other DNA sequences in the sample. The J gene is TRBJ1-2, the V gene TRBV10-3; 10 bases are shared with TRBD1. Per the germline V gene, CDR1 is ENHRY and CDR2 is SYGVKD. The CDR3 has 14 amino acids. V shed 0 bases, J shed 5 bases, and the junction held 0 bases outside the gene matches. This CDR3 reads CAISESDRGYGYTF. The CDR3 DNA follows: TGTGCCATCAGTGAGTCGGACAGGGGGTATGGCTACACCTTC.